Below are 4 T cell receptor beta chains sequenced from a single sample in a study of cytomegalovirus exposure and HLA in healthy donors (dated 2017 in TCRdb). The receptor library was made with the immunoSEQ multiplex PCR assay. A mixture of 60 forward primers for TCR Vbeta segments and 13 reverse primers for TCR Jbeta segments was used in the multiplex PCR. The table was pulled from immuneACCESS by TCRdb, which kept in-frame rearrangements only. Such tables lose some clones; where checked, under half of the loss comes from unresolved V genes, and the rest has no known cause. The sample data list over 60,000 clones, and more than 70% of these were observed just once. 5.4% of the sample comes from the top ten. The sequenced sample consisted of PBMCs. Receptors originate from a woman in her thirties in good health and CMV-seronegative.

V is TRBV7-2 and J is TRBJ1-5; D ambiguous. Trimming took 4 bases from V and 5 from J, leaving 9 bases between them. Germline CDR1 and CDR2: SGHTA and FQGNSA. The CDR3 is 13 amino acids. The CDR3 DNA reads TGTGCCAGCAGCTGGACGGGATATCAGCCCCAGCATTTT. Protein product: CASSWTGYQPQHF. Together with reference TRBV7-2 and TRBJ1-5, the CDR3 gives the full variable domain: GAGVSQSPSNKVTEKGKDVELRCDPISGHTALYWYRQSLGQGLEFLIYFQGNSAPDKSGLPSDRFSAERTGGSVSTLTIQRTQQEDSAVYLCASSWTGYQPQHFGDGTRLSIL.

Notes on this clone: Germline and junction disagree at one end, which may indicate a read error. The CDR3 protein is CASSIGPPGGSKDTQYF. The DNA for the CDR3 is TGTGCCAGTAGTATAGGCCCACCGGGTGGGAGCAAAGATACGCAGTATTTT. The J gene is TRBJ2-3, the V gene TRBV19, with a tentative D call TRBD2 (5 bases). CDR3 length: 17 residues. Germline V gene data show CDR1 as LNHDA and CDR2 as SQIVND (reference sequence).

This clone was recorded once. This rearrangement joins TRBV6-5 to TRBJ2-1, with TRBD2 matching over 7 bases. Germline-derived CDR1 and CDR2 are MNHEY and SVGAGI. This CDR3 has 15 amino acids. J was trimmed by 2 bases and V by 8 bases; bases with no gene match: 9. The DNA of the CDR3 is TGTGCCAGCCGGTATGGGCTAGCGGCCTACAATGAGCAGTTCTTC. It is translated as CASRYGLAAYNEQFF.

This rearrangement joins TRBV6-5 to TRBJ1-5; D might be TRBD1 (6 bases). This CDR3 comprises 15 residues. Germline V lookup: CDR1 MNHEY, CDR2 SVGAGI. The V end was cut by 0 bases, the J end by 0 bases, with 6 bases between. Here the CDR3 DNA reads TGTGCCAGCAGTTACTCCAGGGGTAGCAATCAGCCCCAGCATTTT. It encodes CASSYSRGSNQPQHF.